The 32 T cell receptor beta chains listed next were all sequenced from one sample in a study of T cells in Graves' hyperthyroidism and ophthalmopathy. Researchers took RNA transcripts and amplified the TCR beta CDR3 regions from them. First-round RT-PCR of the TCR CDR3 relied on the HTBI primer set. TCRdb re-called the multiplex PCR reads through MiXCR, storing one row per CDR3 protein. The data show hundreds of thousands of distinct CDR3 sequences, with approximately 15% seen just once and 2.5% to 4% held by the top ten. Sequencing was done on a sample of blood. These receptors originate from a woman aged 40 to 50 with Graves' ophthalmopathy.

This clonotype was seen ten or more times. The V call is TRBV29-1, the J call TRBJ1-1, with a weak D call TRBD1 (6 bases). CDR1 SQVTM and CDR2 ANQGSEA come from the germline V gene. The CDR3 loop spans 13 amino acids. V lost 3 bases and J lost 4, with 12 bases in between. CDR3 residues: CSVDQGSLTEAFF. Here the CDR3 DNA reads TGCAGCGTTGACCAGGGGAGTCTCACTGAAGCTTTCTTT.

The sample holds many counts of this clonotype. This chain links TRBV18 with TRBJ1-4; D is unresolved. Trimming pared 0 bases from V and 7 bases from J, leaving 12 bases between. The germline V gene encodes CDR1 KGHSH and CDR2 LQKENI. The CDR3 runs to 15 residues. CDR3 coding DNA: TGTGCCAGCTCACCACCTGATGGAATAGGTGAAAAACTGTTTTTT. Its protein product is CASSPPDGIGEKLFF.

Turning to this clonotype: Germline and junction disagree at one end, which may indicate a read error. CDR3 amino acids: CGVQGTSGRSRSYEQYF. The CDR3 DNA is TGCGGCGTTCAAGGGACTAGCGGGAGGAGTAGGTCCTACGAGCAGTACTTC. V gene TRBV29-1 combines with J gene TRBJ2-7, with TRBD2 identical over 15 bases. The CDR3 covers 17 residues. The germline gives CDR1 SQVTM, CDR2 ANQGSEA.

The chain has TRBV7-3 and TRBJ2-1; 10 bases agree with TRBD2. The V gene's germline CDR1 is SGHTA and CDR2 FQGTGA. With 2 bases clipped from V and 5 bases from J, the junction kept 6 bases outside the gene matches. The CDR3 spans 16 residues. The CDR3 sequence is CASSLSAGGPDNEQFF. As DNA, the CDR3 is TGTGCCAGCAGCTTATCAGCGGGGGGGCCCGACAATGAGCAGTTCTTC.

The sample holds a few counts of this clonotype. The genes are TRBV6-1 and TRBJ2-1; possibly TRBD1 for D (6 bases). The CDR3 is made up of 16 amino acids. V lost 5 bases, J lost 4 bases, and 18 bases lay in between. CDR1 MNHNS and CDR2 SASEGT come from the germline V gene. The CDR3 DNA follows: TGTGCCAGCAGTACCTCCCCCTCTACAGGGTACAATGAGCAGTTCTTC. This codes for CASSTSPSTGYNEQFF.

Remarks on this clonotype: A much larger clone differs from this one at a single base, so this may be a read error. The chain recombines TRBV6-1 with TRBJ2-5; the match to TRBD2 covers 9 bases. The CDR3 is 13 amino acids. In germline, CDR1 is MNHNS, CDR2 SASEGT. CDR3 amino acids: CANSRAGGETQYF. Written as DNA, the CDR3 is TGTGCCAACAGTAGAGCGGGAGGAGAGACCCAGTACTTC.

In this sample, this clonotype turned up many times. This chain links TRBV27 with TRBJ1-1; D is ambiguous. The length of the CDR3 is 15 residues. V lost 6 bases and J 1 base, leaving 15 bases between the germline ends. CDR1 and CDR2 from the germline V gene are MNHEY and SMNVEV (reference sequence). This CDR3 reads CASSQFPVGNTEAFF. DNA for the CDR3: TGTGCCAGCAGCCAATTCCCAGTCGGGAACACTGAAGCTTTCTTT.

The V and J genes are TRBV6-9 and TRBJ2-3, with 14 bases lining up with TRBD2. Germline V gives CDR1 MNHGY, CDR2 SVAAGI. CDR3 length equals 17 residues. With V trimmed by 4 bases and J by 4 bases, 7 bases remained unmatched. CDR3 coding DNA: TGTGCCAGCAGTTCCAGACTAGCGGGGGGGCGTTCAGATACGCAGTATTTT. It encodes CASSSRLAGGRSDTQYF.

This clonotype was found many times. The V call is TRBV28, the J call TRBJ2-3; D might be TRBD1 (6 bases). This CDR3 comprises 15 residues. Germline CDR1 and CDR2: MDHEN and SYDVKM. Trimming left V 7 bases short and J 2 bases short, with 16 bases between. CDR3 region: CASNVRDRFTDTQYF. DNA of the CDR3: TGTGCCAGCAACGTCCGTGACAGGTTCACAGATACGCAGTATTTT.

This clonotype was counted only a few times. V and J are TRBV7-9 and TRBJ2-3, with 11 positions matching TRBD2. CDR3 length: 15 residues. Germline CDR1 SEHNR, CDR2 FQNEAQ (reference sequence). The junction had 5 bases not matched to a gene; V was cut back by 5 bases and J by 4 bases. Here the CDR3 DNA reads TGTGCCAGCAGCCTTACTAGCGGGAGTTCAGATACGCAGTATTTT. It specifies CASSLTSGSSDTQYF.

The chain uses TRBV6-1 and TRBJ1-2; maybe TRBD1 (5 bases). The CDR3 is made up of 15 amino acids. V dropped 1 base and J dropped 3 bases, with 12 bases sitting between them. Per germline, CDR1 MNHNS and CDR2 SASEGT. CDR3 in amino acids: CASSEGWGGDYGYTF. The CDR3 nucleotides are TGTGCCAGCAGTGAAGGGTGGGGCGGGGACTATGGCTACACCTTC.

The chain joins TRBV20-1 to TRBJ1-5; TRBD1 might be the D (6 bases). Germline V lookup: CDR1 DFQATT, CDR2 SNEGSKA (reference sequence). CDR3 length equals 14 residues. Trimming removed 0 bases from V and 7 bases from J, with 13 bases in between. CDR3 DNA: TGCAGTGCTAGAGATTGGGGGCGAAGGCAGCCCCAGCATTTT. The encoded protein is CSARDWGRRQPQHF.

The V gene is TRBV5-1, the J gene TRBJ2-3; D is possibly TRBD1 (7 bases). V gave up 0 bases and J gave up 2 bases, with 13 bases separating them. Germline lookup yields CDR1 SGHRS and CDR2 YFSETQ. The CDR3 has 16 amino acids. CDR3 sequence: CASSLEQGGFTDTQYF. The CDR3 DNA sequence: TGCGCCAGCAGCTTGGAGCAGGGGGGATTCACAGATACGCAGTATTTT.

This clonotype was observed a handful of times. The chain carries TRBV18 and TRBJ1-1, with TRBD1 matching 10 bases. The V segment lost 3 bases and the J segment 2 bases; nucleotides outside the gene matches: 12. The CDR3 runs to 18 residues. Looked up from germline, CDR1 is KGHSH and CDR2 is LQKENI. This CDR3 reads CASSPFGTGEKINTEAFF. In DNA, the CDR3 is TGTGCCAGCTCACCGTTCGGGACAGGGGAAAAAATAAACACTGAAGCTTTCTTT.

This clonotype showed up many times. V usage is TRBV20-1 and J usage is TRBJ1-2; D may be TRBD1 (5 bases). There are 15 residues in the CDR3. Germline V gene lookup returns CDR1 DFQATT and CDR2 SNEGSKA (reference sequence). The ends were cut back, 0 bases at V and 2 bases at J, with 13 bases in the middle. The CDR3 here is CSARDEQGRNYGYTF. In nucleotides, the CDR3 is TGCAGTGCTAGAGATGAGCAGGGTAGAAACTATGGCTACACCTTC.

CDR3 protein: CASSRGAEAWGKGKAYGYTF. In DNA form, the CDR3 reads TGTGCCAGCAGCCGTGGGGCCGAAGCCTGGGGCAAGGGGAAGGCCTATGGCTACACCTTC. V is TRBV7-3 and J is TRBJ1-2; the D gene is possibly TRBD1 (5 bases). The CDR3 consists of 20 residues. The germline CDR1 and CDR2 sequences are SGHTA and FQGTGA. V gave up 5 bases and J gave up 4 bases, with 32 bases separating them.

This clonotype was counted at least ten times. The V gene is TRBV12-3 or TRBV12-4, the J gene TRBJ2-7, with D perhaps matching TRBD2 (6 bases). V lost 0 bases and J 6 bases, leaving 12 bases between the germline ends. This CDR3 has 14 residues. CDR3 coding DNA: TGTGCCAGCAGTTTAGCGGGAGGAGAGGGCGAGCAGTACTTC. Protein sequence: CASSLAGGEGEQYF.

This clonotype was observed many times. Germline is not matched at one junction end, which may reflect a read error. This sequence joins TRBV3-1 and TRBJ2-1; D remains unclear. Germline V gene data show CDR1 as LGHDT and CDR2 as YNNKEL (reference sequence). There are 15 residues in the CDR3. DNA for the CDR3: TGTGCCAGCGGCCAAGATCTAGGGCGTTCCAATGAGCAGTTCTTC. It encodes CASGQDLGRSNEQFF.

This clonotype was recorded many times. This chain uses TRBV5-1 with TRBJ2-7; 8 nucleotides agree with TRBD1. This CDR3 region has 15 residues. Germline V gene sequence: CDR1 SGHRS, CDR2 YFSETQ. V lost 4 bases and J lost 5; bases outside the gene matches: 11. CDR3 DNA: TGCGCCAGCAGCCAGAAGCAGGGGGCGCTTAACGAGCAGTACTTC. Translating gives CASSQKQGALNEQYF.

This clonotype was recorded once. A read error may explain this, as a much larger clone is one base away. The chain joins TRBV18 to TRBJ2-3; D may be TRBD2 (5 bases). The ends were cut back, 6 bases at V and 4 bases at J, with 17 bases in the middle. The CDR3 covers 15 residues. Germline CDR1 and CDR2: KGHSH and LQKENI. CDR3 coding DNA: TGTGCCAGCTCCTCCGGGATCGTCGAGGCAGATACGCAGTATTTT. Encoded protein: CASSSGIVEADTQYF. Drawing the rest from reference TRBV18 and TRBJ2-3, the complete variable domain is NAGVMQNPRHLVRRRGQEARLRCSPMKGHSHVYWYRQLPEEGLKFMVYLQKENIIDESGMPKERFSAEFPKEGPSILRIQQVVRGDSAAYFCASSSGIVEADTQYFGPGTRLTVL.

The chain is built from TRBV6-5 and TRBJ1-1; 7 nucleotides agree with TRBD1. The CDR3 contains 15 residues. J gave up 2 bases and V 5 bases, and 8 bases lay outside the gene matches. CDR1 and CDR2 (germline): MNHEY, SVGAGI. CDR3 nucleotides: TGTGCCAGCAGTCACCGCGGGACAGACAACACTGAAGCTTTCTTT. The encoded protein is CASSHRGTDNTEAFF.

This clonotype has a count of ten or more. V is TRBV5-1 and J is TRBJ2-1, with 9 bases identical to TRBD1. Losses at the gene ends were 4 bases for V and 8 bases for J; bases not matched to a gene: 7. This CDR3 contains 14 residues. Germline assignment: CDR1 SGHRS and CDR2 YFSETQ. CDR3 coding DNA: TGCGCCAGCAGCCTTGGACAGGGGTTGCATGAGCAGTTCTTC. Amino acid sequence: CASSLGQGLHEQFF.

This clonotype has just a few counts. The chain links TRBV28 to TRBJ2-1; possible D gene TRBD2, 6 bases. The germline V and J ends were trimmed by 10 bases and 4 bases, with 8 bases remaining between them. The germline V gene encodes CDR1 MDHEN and CDR2 SYDVKM. The CDR3 has 11 amino acids. The CDR3 loop is CANGRYNEQFF. In DNA, the CDR3 is TGTGCCAACGGGAGATACAATGAGCAGTTCTTC. Together with reference TRBV28 and TRBJ2-1, the CDR3 gives the full variable domain: DVKVTQSSRYLVKRTGEKVFLECVQDMDHENMFWYRQDPGLGLRLIYFSYDVKMKEKGDIPEGYSVSREKKERFSLILESASTNQTSMYLCANGRYNEQFFGPGTRLTVL.

V usage is TRBV2 and J usage is TRBJ2-1; D is undetermined. Trimming took off 11 bases at V and 0 bases at J, with 14 bases between the two ends. CDR3 size: 14 residues. Germline-derived CDR1 and CDR2 are SNHLY and FYNNEI. The CDR3 loop is CACTYSRSYNEQFF. In DNA form, the CDR3 reads TGTGCCTGCACGTACAGTCGCTCCTACAATGAGCAGTTCTTC. Filled out from reference TRBV2 and TRBJ2-1, the complete variable domain reads EPEVTQTPSHQVTQMGQEVILRCVPISNHLYFYWYRQILGQKVEFLVSFYNNEISEKSEIFDDQFSVERPDGSNFTLKIRSTKLEDSAMYFCACTYSRSYNEQFFGPGTRLTVL.

This rearrangement joins TRBV20-1 to TRBJ2-7, with TRBD2 as a possible D gene (6 bases). Between the trimmed V and J ends, which lost 4 bases and 3 bases, there was a span of 10 bases. CDR1 DFQATT and CDR2 SNEGSKA come from the germline V gene (reference sequence). There are 12 residues in the CDR3. The CDR3 reads CSAKGTYYEQYF. DNA for the CDR3: TGCAGTGCTAAAGGGACTTACTACGAGCAGTACTTC.

At least ten counts were recorded for this clonotype. The CDR3 region is CAISDPASGVTGELFF. CDR3 sequence (DNA): TGTGCCATCAGTGATCCCGCCTCGGGTGTCACCGGGGAGCTGTTTTTT. This chain uses TRBV10-3 with TRBJ2-2; D gene ambiguous. The CDR3 runs to 16 residues. V lost 3 bases and J lost 4, with 15 bases in between. Germline CDR1 reads ENHRY; CDR2 reads SYGVKD.

This clonotype was observed many times. The chain couples TRBV27 to TRBJ1-2; the match to TRBD1 covers 9 bases. The CDR3 has 13 residues. Germline V gene lookup returns CDR1 MNHEY and CDR2 SMNVEV (reference sequence). J lost 4 bases, V lost 5 bases, and 2 bases had no gene match. The CDR3 bases are TGTGCCAGCAGTGGGGGACAGGGCTATGGCTACACCTTC. Translation: CASSGGQGYGYTF.

The chain couples TRBV2 to TRBJ2-2, with unresolved D. V was cut by 2 bases and J by 5 bases, with 6 bases left in between. The CDR3 has 13 amino acids. Germline CDR1 SNHLY, CDR2 FYNNEI. The CDR3 nucleotides are TGTGCCAGCAGTGAAATAAATACCGGGGAGCTGTTTTTT. It yields the protein CASSEINTGELFF.

This sequence joins TRBV4-2 and TRBJ2-3; unclear D gene. This CDR3 has 15 amino acids. V lost 4 bases and J lost 5, with 16 bases in between. Germline V gene lookup returns CDR1 LGHNA and CDR2 YNFKEQ. CDR3 protein: CASSLGTLGGDTQYF. CDR3 nucleotides: TGTGCCAGCAGCCTTGGAACTTTGGGTGGAGATACGCAGTATTTT.

This clonotype was found a few times. The rearrangement joins TRBV12-5 to TRBJ1-2; no reliable D call. Trimming took 1 base from V and 0 from J, leaving 12 bases between them. Germline CDR1 LGHNT, CDR2 FRNRAP. CDR3 length: 16 residues. CDR3 nucleotides: TGTGCTAGTGGTTTGGCTTACAGAGGACCTAACTATGGCTACACCTTC. It translates to CASGLAYRGPNYGYTF.

V is TRBV15 and J is TRBJ2-7, with 10 positions matching TRBD1. V was clipped by 6 bases and J by 5 bases; unmatched bases: 13. CDR3 size: 16 residues. Germline values: CDR1 LNHNV, CDR2 YYDKDF (reference sequence). The CDR3 DNA sequence: TGTGCCACCAGGGCCGGGACAGGGGTATTTGGGGACGAGCAGTACTTC. Translation: CATRAGTGVFGDEQYF.

There are a few counts of this clonotype. The CDR3 DNA reads TGTGCCAGCAGTTTTGGGGAAAGGGCCACTGAAGCTTTCTTT. It yields the protein CASSFGERATEAFF. The chain uses TRBV12-3 or TRBV12-4 and TRBJ1-1; D uncertain. CDR3 length: 14 amino acids. The V and J ends lost 3 bases and 4 bases respectively, with 12 bases between them.